These 9 T cell receptor beta chains originate from one sample sequenced in a study of OX40 agonist ivuxolimab in advanced cancers. Library method: the immunoSEQ multiplex PCR assay. TCRdb mirrors the immuneACCESS table, restricted to in-frame sequences. Some clones are absent from its copies; in checked studies, under half trace to an unresolved V gene, and the reason for the others is unknown. Present in this sample are tens of thousands of clones, about 91% of which were seen just once. The top ten clonotypes cover about 13% of the sample. Sequencing used CD4+ or CD8+ T cells sorted from blood, obtained in a trial of the OX40 agonist ivuxolimab. The receptor set was obtained from an adult with an advanced solid tumor such as melanoma, head and neck, liver or kidney cancer.

The genes are TRBV5-4 and TRBJ1-5; tentative D call: TRBD1 (6 bases). The CDR3 totals 15 residues. Trimming pared 1 base from V and 9 bases from J, leaving 17 bases between. Germline CDR1 SGHNT, CDR2 YYREEE (reference sequence). CDR3 sequence (DNA): TGTGCCAGCAGCTTGCCAAGGGGGGTCCGCCGGCCCCAGCATTTT. As protein: CASSLPRGVRRPQHF. Filled out from reference TRBV5-4 and TRBJ1-5, the complete variable domain reads ETGVTQSPTHLIKTRGQQVTLRCSSQSGHNTVSWYQQALGQGPQFIFQYYREEENGRGNFPPRFSGLQFPNYSSELNVNALELDDSALYLCASSLPRGVRRPQHFGDGTRLSIL.

This chain connects TRBV14 to TRBJ2-7; D might be TRBD2 (6 bases). V shed 4 bases and J shed 4 bases, with 14 bases lying between them. Germline assignment: CDR1 SGHDN and CDR2 FVKESK. The CDR3 is 14 residues long. In DNA, the CDR3 is TGTGCCAGCAGCCCGAGACTAGTGGCGTACGAGCAGTACTTC. This gives the protein CASSPRLVAYEQYF.

CDR3 loop: CASSDLRNSNQPQHF. The CDR3, as DNA: TGTGCCAGCAGTGATCTCAGAAATAGCAATCAGCCCCAGCATTTT. The chain uses TRBV6-1 and TRBJ1-5; D is unresolved. The germline gives CDR1 MNHNS, CDR2 SASEGT. Trimming took off 3 bases at V and 0 bases at J, with 9 bases between the two ends. The CDR3 has 15 residues.

The chain has TRBV19 and TRBJ1-5; D unresolved. The CDR3 sequence is 14 residues long. Germline V CDR1 and CDR2: LNHDA, SQIVND (reference sequence). Trimming cost V 6 bases and J 0 bases, with 9 bases left between them. CDR3 bases: TGTGCCAGTAGGAACAGCGATAGCAATCAGCCCCAGCATTTT. Translation gives CASRNSDSNQPQHF.

This rearrangement joins TRBV4-2 to TRBJ2-5; D is undetermined. CDR1 and CDR2 from the germline V gene are LGHNA and YNFKEQ. The CDR3 runs 15 residues. V was trimmed by 0 bases and J by 1 base, leaving 9 bases between them. The CDR3, as DNA: TGTGCCAGCAGCCAAGATTACGGCCCCCAAGAGACCCAGTACTTC. It translates to CASSQDYGPQETQYF.

The chain combines TRBV19 with TRBJ1-1; D remains ambiguous. V was trimmed by 5 bases and J by 0 bases, leaving 7 bases between them. Germline V gene data show CDR1 as LNHDA and CDR2 as SQIVND (reference sequence). The CDR3 runs 13 residues. CDR3 in amino acids: CASSLNMNTEAFF. In DNA form, the CDR3 reads TGTGCCAGTAGTTTGAACATGAACACTGAAGCTTTCTTT.

The chain carries TRBV12-5 and TRBJ2-5; TRBD2 aligns across 10 bases. The germline CDR1 and CDR2 sequences are LGHNT and FRNRAP. Trimming removed 2 bases from V and 2 bases from J; junction bases left unmatched: 5. This CDR3 has 16 residues. The CDR3 sequence is CASGLQLAGRQETQYF. CDR3 coding DNA: TGTGCTAGTGGTTTGCAACTAGCGGGGAGGCAAGAGACCCAGTACTTC.

The CDR3 region is CASSIVPGSHNEQFF. CDR3 nucleotides: TGTGCCAGTAGTATAGTTCCGGGGTCGCACAATGAGCAGTTCTTC. The rearrangement uses TRBV19 and TRBJ2-1; D is perhaps TRBD2 (5 bases). Germline lookup yields CDR1 LNHDA and CDR2 SQIVND (reference sequence). V lost 1 base, J lost 5 bases, and 12 bases lay in between. The CDR3 length is 15 residues. The whole variable domain, filled in from reference TRBV19 and TRBJ2-1, reads DGGITQSPKYLFRKEGQNVTLSCEQNLNHDAMYWYRQDPGQGLRLIYYSQIVNDFQKGDIAEGYSVSREKKESFPLTVTSAQKNPTAFYLCASSIVPGSHNEQFFGPGTRLTVL.

This clone has a handful of counts. Additional DNA sequences in this sample encode the identical CDR3. The chain joins TRBV4-2 to TRBJ1-1; D is unclear. Germline CDR1 is LGHNA and CDR2 is YNFKEQ. V dropped 1 base and J dropped 3 bases, with 3 bases sitting between them. The CDR3 extends over 12 amino acids. The DNA for the CDR3 is TGTGCCAGCAGCCAAGTTGACACTGAAGCTTTCTTT. It translates to CASSQVDTEAFF.